A single sample gave rise to the 17 T cell receptor beta chains below, sequenced in a study of T cells in Graves' hyperthyroidism and ophthalmopathy. The source material, RNA transcripts, was used to amplify TCR beta CDR3 regions. Researchers ran a first-round RT-PCR on the TCR CDR3 using the HTBI primer set. MiXCR was run by TCRdb on the multiplex PCR reads, yielding one entry per CDR3 protein. Among about 350,000 distinct CDR3 sequences listed, about 15% were seen once. The source material was blood. The receptors originated from a woman aged 25 to 45 with Graves' hyperthyroidism.

This clonotype occurred many times. The rearrangement uses TRBV3-1 and TRBJ1-1; 7 bases fit TRBD1. CDR3 length: 12 residues. The germline V gene encodes CDR1 LGHDT and CDR2 YNNKEL (reference sequence). The J segment lost 5 bases and the V segment lost 6 bases, leaving 3 bases of the junction unmatched. For the CDR3, the DNA is TGTGCCAGCAGGGCGACAGGGACTGAAGCTTTCTTT. It yields the protein CASRATGTEAFF.

The chain employs TRBV20-1 and TRBJ2-7; D may correspond to TRBD1 or TRBD2 (6 bases each). Germline V gene data show CDR1 as DFQATT and CDR2 as SNEGSKA (reference sequence). This CDR3 is built from 16 residues. V shed 5 bases and J shed 3 bases, with 23 bases lying between them. This CDR3 reads CSAGGGGTHNNYEQYF. The CDR3 nucleotides read TGCAGTGCTGGAGGAGGGGGGACCCACAACAACTACGAGCAGTACTTC.

This clonotype was detected many times. V and J are TRBV28 and TRBJ1-6, with D hard to call. V was shortened by 5 bases and J by 11 bases, with 10 bases between the two germline ends. Germline CDR1 and CDR2: MDHEN and SYDVKM. The CDR3 sequence is 12 residues long. The CDR3 sequence: CASSTFKAPLHF. CDR3 sequence (DNA): TGTGCCAGCAGTACGTTTAAGGCACCCCTCCACTTT.

The J gene is TRBJ1-2, the V gene TRBV5-6; D is unclear. The germline CDR1 and CDR2 sequences are SGHDT and YYEEEE. The CDR3 has 13 amino acids. The V gene lost 1 base and the J gene lost 7 bases, with 11 bases spanning the gap. CDR3 protein: CASSLSGNIGYTF. The DNA for the CDR3 is TGTGCCAGCAGCTTGTCCGGAAATATTGGCTACACCTTC.

This clonotype showed up just a few times. V is TRBV19 and J is TRBJ2-2, with TRBD2 matching 10 bases. Trimming removed 10 bases from V and 6 bases from J; junction bases left unmatched: 8. The CDR3 is made up of 14 amino acids. The germline CDR1 and CDR2 sequences are LNHDA and SQIVND (reference sequence). The CDR3 DNA is TGTGCCACCCATAGCGGGAGGTCCCCCGGGGAGCTGTTTTTT. This translates into CATHSGRSPGELFF.

This clonotype turned up a few times. The chain combines TRBV20-1 with TRBJ2-7; the D call may be TRBD1 or TRBD2 (5 bases each). The germline gives CDR1 DFQATT, CDR2 SNEGSKA (reference sequence). V was trimmed by 4 bases and J by 5 bases, leaving 9 bases between them. This CDR3 region has 11 residues. The CDR3 loop is CSANGAHEQYF. The CDR3 nucleotides are TGCAGTGCTAACGGGGCTCACGAGCAGTACTTC.

This clonotype appeared many times. The genes are TRBV12-3 or TRBV12-4 and TRBJ2-3; 7 bases map to TRBD2. V shed 5 bases and J 2 bases; nucleotides not matched to a gene: 13. The CDR3 spans 17 residues. The CDR3 loop is CASSPSGEGLHTDTQYF. The CDR3 region has the DNA TGTGCCAGCAGTCCTTCCGGGGAGGGACTTCACACAGATACGCAGTATTTT.

The V and J genes are TRBV20-1 and TRBJ1-5; D remains unclear. Germline lookup yields CDR1 DFQATT and CDR2 SNEGSKA (reference sequence). Trimming shortened V by 5 bases and J by 1 base, and 21 bases separated the two germline ends. The CDR3 contains 17 residues. The CDR3, as DNA: TGCAGTGCTTCCCCCCGGCGCCGTTCGGGGAGCAATCAGCCCCAGCATTTT. Amino acids: CSASPRRRSGSNQPQHF.

This clonotype was detected ten times or more. The gene calls are TRBV12-3 or TRBV12-4 and TRBJ1-1, with TRBD1 as a possible D gene (5 bases). This CDR3 spans 16 amino acids. V was cut by 7 bases and J by 5 bases, with 23 bases left in between. CDR3 DNA sequence: TGTGCCAGCACCCAGCTTGGGGGGAGGGTACGGACTGAAGCTTTCTTT. It yields the protein CASTQLGGRVRTEAFF.

This clonotype was counted many times. V gene TRBV20-1 combines with J gene TRBJ2-5; no firm D call. This CDR3 has 12 amino acids. Trimming cost V 6 bases and J 1 base, with 9 bases left between them. Germline-derived CDR1 and CDR2 are DFQATT and SNEGSKA (reference sequence). Written as DNA, the CDR3 is TGCAGTGCCACCGGGCTCCAAGAGACCCAGTACTTC. This sequence encodes CSATGLQETQYF.

This rearrangement joins TRBV3-1 to TRBJ1-2; maybe TRBD1 (5 bases). Looked up from germline, CDR1 is LGHDT and CDR2 is YNNKEL (reference sequence). This CDR3 has 15 residues. The V and J ends lost 1 base and 8 bases respectively, with 17 bases between them. CDR3 sequence: CASSQAHRGGGGYTF. Here the CDR3 DNA reads TGTGCCAGCAGCCAAGCTCACCGCGGGGGAGGCGGCTACACCTTC.

This clonotype was seen repeatedly, ten times or more. J is TRBJ2-7 and V is TRBV6-2 or TRBV6-3; the D gene is possibly TRBD2 (7 bases). Trimming left V 10 bases short and J 3 bases short, with 16 bases between. Germline CDR1 MNHEY, CDR2 SVGEGT. CDR3 length equals 13 residues. Here the CDR3 reads CAIQRGGYYEQYF. CDR3 nucleotides: TGTGCCATTCAACGCGGGGGCTACTACGAGCAGTACTTC.

This clonotype was seen only a few times. V and J are TRBV7-2 and TRBJ2-1, with D possibly being TRBD2 (6 bases). Germline V gene lookup returns CDR1 SGHTA and CDR2 FQGNSA. Deletions cut 5 bases from V and 7 bases from J, with 21 bases between. The length of the CDR3 is 16 residues. The CDR3 sequence is CASSLRRGQQGNEQFF. The CDR3 DNA follows: TGTGCCAGCAGCCTGCGGCGGGGCCAACAAGGGAATGAGCAGTTCTTC.

This clonotype was counted ten times or more. The genes are TRBV28 and TRBJ1-6, with D unclear. The CDR3 spans 15 residues. The V gene's germline CDR1 is MDHEN and CDR2 SYDVKM. Trimming shortened V by 2 bases and J by 5 bases, and 10 bases separated the two germline ends. The CDR3 loop reads CASSLGGRNNSPLHF. The CDR3 DNA sequence: TGTGCCAGCAGTTTAGGAGGCAGAAATAATTCACCCCTCCACTTT.

The chain couples TRBV19 to TRBJ2-2; D unresolved. The CDR3 length is 14 residues. V was shortened by 2 bases and J by 5 bases, with 9 bases between the two germline ends. The germline V gene has CDR1 LNHDA and CDR2 SQIVND (reference sequence). CDR3 in amino acids: CASSITAGTGELFF. The DNA for the CDR3 is TGTGCCAGTAGTATAACCGCCGGAACCGGGGAGCTGTTTTTT.

This clonotype was found many times. The chain carries TRBV7-8 and TRBJ2-7; 8 nucleotides agree with TRBD2. CDR1 and CDR2 from the germline V gene are SGHVS and FQNEAQ. The J segment lost 3 bases and the V segment lost 2 bases, leaving 3 bases of the junction unmatched. This CDR3 spans 14 amino acids. In nucleotides, the CDR3 is TGTGCCAGCAGCTTAAAAAGCGGGAGCTACGAGCAGTACTTC. Translated, it gives CASSLKSGSYEQYF.

This clonotype was found many times. The chain links TRBV11-2 to TRBJ2-5, with D possibly being TRBD2 (6 bases). This CDR3 has 14 residues. Germline CDR1 reads SGHAT; CDR2 reads FQNNGV. The V and J ends lost 5 bases and 5 bases respectively, with 15 bases between them. The CDR3 is CASSPPRGKETQYF. CDR3 nucleotide sequence: TGTGCCAGCAGCCCGCCTCGGGGGAAGGAGACCCAGTACTTC.